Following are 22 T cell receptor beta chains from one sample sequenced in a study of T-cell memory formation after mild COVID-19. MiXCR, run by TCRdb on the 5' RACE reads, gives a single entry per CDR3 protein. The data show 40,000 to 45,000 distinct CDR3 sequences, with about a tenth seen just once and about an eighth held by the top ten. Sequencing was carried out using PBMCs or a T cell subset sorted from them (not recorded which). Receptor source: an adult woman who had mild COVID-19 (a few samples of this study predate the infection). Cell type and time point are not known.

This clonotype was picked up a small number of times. The DNA of the CDR3 is TGTGCCACCAGTGAAAATAGGGGGTCCGGGGAGCTGTTTTTT. It codes for CATSENRGSGELFF. The chain employs TRBV24-1 and TRBJ2-2; D may be TRBD1 (6 bases). The germline CDR1 and CDR2 sequences are KGHDR and SFDVKD. The CDR3 is 14 residues long. Trimming took off 4 bases at V and 6 bases at J, with 11 bases between the two ends.

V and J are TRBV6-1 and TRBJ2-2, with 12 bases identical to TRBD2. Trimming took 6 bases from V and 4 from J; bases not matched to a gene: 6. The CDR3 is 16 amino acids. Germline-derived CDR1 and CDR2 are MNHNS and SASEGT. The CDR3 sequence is CASRFSSGRGTGELFF. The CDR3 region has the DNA TGTGCCAGCAGGTTTTCTAGCGGGAGGGGCACCGGGGAGCTGTTTTTT.

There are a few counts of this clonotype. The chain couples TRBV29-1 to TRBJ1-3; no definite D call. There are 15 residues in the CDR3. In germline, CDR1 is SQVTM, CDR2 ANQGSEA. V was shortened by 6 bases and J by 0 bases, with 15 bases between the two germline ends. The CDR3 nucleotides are TGCAGCGTCGGGGTCGGAGCGAGCTCTGGAAACACCATATATTTT. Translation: CSVGVGASSGNTIYF.

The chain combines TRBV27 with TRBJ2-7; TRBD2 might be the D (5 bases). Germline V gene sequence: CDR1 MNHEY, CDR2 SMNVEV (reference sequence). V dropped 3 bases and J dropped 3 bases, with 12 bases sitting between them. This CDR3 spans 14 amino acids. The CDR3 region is CASSLPGRDYEQYF. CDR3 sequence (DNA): TGTGCCAGCAGTTTGCCCGGACGGGACTACGAGCAGTACTTC.

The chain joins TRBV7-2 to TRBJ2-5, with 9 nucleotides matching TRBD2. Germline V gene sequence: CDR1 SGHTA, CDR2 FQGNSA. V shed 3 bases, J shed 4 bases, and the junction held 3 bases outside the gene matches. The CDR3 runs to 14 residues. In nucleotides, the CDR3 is TGTGCCAGCAGCTTCCTAGCGGGAAGAGAGACCCAGTACTTC. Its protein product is CASSFLAGRETQYF. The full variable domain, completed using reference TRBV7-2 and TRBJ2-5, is GAGVSQSPSNKVTEKGKDVELRCDPISGHTALYWYRQSLGQGLEFLIYFQGNSAPDKSGLPSDRFSAERTGGSVSTLTIQRTQQEDSAVYLCASSFLAGRETQYFGPGTRLLVL.

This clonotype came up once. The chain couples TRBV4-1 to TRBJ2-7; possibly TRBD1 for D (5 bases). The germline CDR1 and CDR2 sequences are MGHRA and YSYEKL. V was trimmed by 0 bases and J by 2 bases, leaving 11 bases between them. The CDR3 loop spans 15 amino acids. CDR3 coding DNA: TGCGCCAGCAGCCAAGAAACGGCAGGGCCCTACGAGCAGTACTTC. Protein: CASSQETAGPYEQYF.

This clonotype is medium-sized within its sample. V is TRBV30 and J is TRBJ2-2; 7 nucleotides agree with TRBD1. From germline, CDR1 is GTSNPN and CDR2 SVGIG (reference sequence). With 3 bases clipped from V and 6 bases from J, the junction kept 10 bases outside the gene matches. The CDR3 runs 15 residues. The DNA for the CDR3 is TGTGCCTGGAGAGAGACAGGGTTCGTCCCCGGGGAGCTGTTTTTT. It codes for CAWRETGFVPGELFF.

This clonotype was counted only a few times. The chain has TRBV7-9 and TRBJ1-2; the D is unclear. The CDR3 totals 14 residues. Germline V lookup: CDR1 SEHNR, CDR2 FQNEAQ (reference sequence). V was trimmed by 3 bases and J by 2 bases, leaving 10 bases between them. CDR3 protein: CASSFGLENYGYTF. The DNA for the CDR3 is TGTGCCAGCAGCTTCGGATTAGAAAACTATGGCTACACCTTC.

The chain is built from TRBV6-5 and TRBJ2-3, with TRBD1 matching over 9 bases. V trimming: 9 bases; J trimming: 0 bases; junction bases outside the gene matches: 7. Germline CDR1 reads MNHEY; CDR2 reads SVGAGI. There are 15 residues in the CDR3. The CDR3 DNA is TGTGCCAGTGCGACAGGGGGAGCTAGCACAGATACGCAGTATTTT. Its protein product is CASATGGASTDTQYF.

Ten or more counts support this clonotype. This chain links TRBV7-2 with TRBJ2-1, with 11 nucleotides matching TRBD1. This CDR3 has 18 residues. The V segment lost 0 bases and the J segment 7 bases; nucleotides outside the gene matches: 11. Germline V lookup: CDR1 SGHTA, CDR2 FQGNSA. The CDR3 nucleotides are TGTGCCAGCAGCTTAGCTCGACCCGGGACAGGGGGAGGTAATGAGCAGTTCTTC. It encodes CASSLARPGTGGGNEQFF.

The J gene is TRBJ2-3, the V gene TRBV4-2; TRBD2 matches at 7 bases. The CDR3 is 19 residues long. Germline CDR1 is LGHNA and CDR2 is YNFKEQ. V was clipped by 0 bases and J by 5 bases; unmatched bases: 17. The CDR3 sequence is CASSQDSRRGDQPGDTQYF. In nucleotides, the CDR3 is TGTGCCAGCAGCCAAGATTCGAGACGGGGGGACCAACCGGGAGATACGCAGTATTTT.

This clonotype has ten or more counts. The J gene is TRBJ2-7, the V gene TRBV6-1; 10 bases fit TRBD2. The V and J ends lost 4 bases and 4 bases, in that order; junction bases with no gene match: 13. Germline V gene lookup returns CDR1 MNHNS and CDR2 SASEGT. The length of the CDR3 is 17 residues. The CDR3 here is CASSARTTSGPRYEQYF. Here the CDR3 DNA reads TGTGCCAGCAGTGCCCGAACGACTAGCGGGCCTCGGTACGAGCAGTACTTC.

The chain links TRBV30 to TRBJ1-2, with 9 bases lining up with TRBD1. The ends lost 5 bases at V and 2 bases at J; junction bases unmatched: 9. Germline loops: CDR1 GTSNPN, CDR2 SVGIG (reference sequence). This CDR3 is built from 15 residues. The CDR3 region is CAWDGHGTGNYGYTF. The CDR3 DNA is TGTGCCTGGGACGGCCACGGGACAGGGAACTATGGCTACACCTTC.

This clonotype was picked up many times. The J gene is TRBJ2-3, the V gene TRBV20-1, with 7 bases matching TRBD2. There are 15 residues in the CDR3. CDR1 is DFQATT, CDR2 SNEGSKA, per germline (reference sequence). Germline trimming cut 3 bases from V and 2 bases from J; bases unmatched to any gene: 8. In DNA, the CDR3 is TGCAGTGCTAGGTCTCCACTAGCGTCCACAGATACGCAGTATTTT. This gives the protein CSARSPLASTDTQYF.

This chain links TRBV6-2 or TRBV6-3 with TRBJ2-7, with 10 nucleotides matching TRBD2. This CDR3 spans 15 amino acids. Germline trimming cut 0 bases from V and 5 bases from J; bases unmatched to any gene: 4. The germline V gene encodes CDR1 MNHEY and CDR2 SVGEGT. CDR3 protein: CASSYSASGSHEQYF. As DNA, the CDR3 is TGTGCCAGCAGTTACTCGGCTAGCGGGAGTCACGAGCAGTACTTC.

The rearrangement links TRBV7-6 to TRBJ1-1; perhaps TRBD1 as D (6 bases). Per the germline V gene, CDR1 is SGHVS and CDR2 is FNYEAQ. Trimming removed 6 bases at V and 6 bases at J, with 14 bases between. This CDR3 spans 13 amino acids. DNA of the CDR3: TGTGCCAGCAGGCTCAACAGGGTCTCTGAAGCTTTCTTT. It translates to CASRLNRVSEAFF.

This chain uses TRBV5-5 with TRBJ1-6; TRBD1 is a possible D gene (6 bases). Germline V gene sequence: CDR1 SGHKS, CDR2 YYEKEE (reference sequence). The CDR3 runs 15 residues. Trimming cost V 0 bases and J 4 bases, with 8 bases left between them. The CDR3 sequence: CASSLETGYNSPLHF. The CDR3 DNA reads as TGTGCCAGCAGCTTGGAGACAGGTTATAATTCACCCCTCCACTTT.

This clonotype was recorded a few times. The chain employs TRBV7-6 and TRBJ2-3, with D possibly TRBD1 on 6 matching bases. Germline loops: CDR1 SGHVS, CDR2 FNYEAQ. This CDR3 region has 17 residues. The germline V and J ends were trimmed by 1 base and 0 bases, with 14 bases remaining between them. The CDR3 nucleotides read TGTGCCAGCAGCTTAGTCCAACAGGGCTTTAGCACAGATACGCAGTATTTT. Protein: CASSLVQQGFSTDTQYF. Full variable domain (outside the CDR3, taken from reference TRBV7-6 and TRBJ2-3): GAGVSQSPRYKVTKRGQDVALRCDPISGHVSLYWYRQALGQGPEFLTYFNYEAQQDKSGLPNDRFSAERPEGSISTLTIQRTEQRDSAMYRCASSLVQQGFSTDTQYFGPGTRLTVL.

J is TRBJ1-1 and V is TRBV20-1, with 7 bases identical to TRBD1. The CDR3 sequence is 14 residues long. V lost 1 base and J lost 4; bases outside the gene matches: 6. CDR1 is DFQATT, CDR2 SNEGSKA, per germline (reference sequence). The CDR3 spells CSARGEGAVTEAFF. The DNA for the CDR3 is TGCAGTGCTAGAGGCGAGGGGGCTGTCACTGAAGCTTTCTTT.

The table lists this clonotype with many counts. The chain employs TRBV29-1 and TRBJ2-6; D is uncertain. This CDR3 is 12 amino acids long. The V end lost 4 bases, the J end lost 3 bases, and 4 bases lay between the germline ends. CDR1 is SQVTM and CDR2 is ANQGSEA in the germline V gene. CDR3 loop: CSVGSGANVLTF. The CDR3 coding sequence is TGCAGCGTTGGTAGTGGGGCCAACGTCCTGACTTTC.

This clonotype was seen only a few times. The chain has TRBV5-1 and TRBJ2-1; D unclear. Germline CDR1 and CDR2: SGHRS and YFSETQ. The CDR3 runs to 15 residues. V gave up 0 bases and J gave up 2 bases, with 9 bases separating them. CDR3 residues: CASSLAGETYNEQFF. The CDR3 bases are TGCGCCAGCAGCTTGGCCGGAGAGACCTACAATGAGCAGTTCTTC.

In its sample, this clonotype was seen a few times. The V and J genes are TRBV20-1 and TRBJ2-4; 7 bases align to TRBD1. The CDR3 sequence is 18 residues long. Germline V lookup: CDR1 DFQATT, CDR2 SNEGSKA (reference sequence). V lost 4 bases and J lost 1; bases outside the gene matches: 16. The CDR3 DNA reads TGCAGTGCTACCACCCCGATTCGACAGGGAAAGGCCAAAAACATTCAGTACTTC. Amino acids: CSATTPIRQGKAKNIQYF.